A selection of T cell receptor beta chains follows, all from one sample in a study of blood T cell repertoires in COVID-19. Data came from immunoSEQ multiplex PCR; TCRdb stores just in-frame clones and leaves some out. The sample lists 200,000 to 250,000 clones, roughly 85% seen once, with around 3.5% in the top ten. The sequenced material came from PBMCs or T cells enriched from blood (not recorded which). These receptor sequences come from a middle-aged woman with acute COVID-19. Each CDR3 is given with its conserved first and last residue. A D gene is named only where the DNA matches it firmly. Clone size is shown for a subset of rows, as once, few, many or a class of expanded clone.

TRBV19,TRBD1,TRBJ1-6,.,TGTGCCAGTAGCAGCGGGACAGGGATTTCAGATCCCCTCCACTTT,CASSSGTGISDPLHF
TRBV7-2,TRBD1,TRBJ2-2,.,TGTGCCAGCAGCGGGTCAGGGGGCACCGGGGAGCTGTTTTTT,CASSGSGGTGELFF
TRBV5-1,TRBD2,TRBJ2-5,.,TGCGCCAGCAGCCTAGCGGGGGGGTTAAAAGAGACCCAGTACTTC,CASSLAGGLKETQYF
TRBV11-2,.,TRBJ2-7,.,TGTGCCAGCAGCTTAGGGACACGGAACTCCTACGAGCAGTACTTC,CASSLGTRNSYEQYF
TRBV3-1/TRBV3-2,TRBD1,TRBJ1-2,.,TGTGCCAGCAGCACAGGGGGCCTTAACTATGGCTACACCTTC,CASSTGGLNYGYTF
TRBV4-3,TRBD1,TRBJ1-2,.,TGCGCCAGCAGCCAAGAGATCGAAGGGGACAGGCATGGCTACACCTTC,CASSQEIEGDRHGYTF
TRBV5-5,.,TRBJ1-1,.,TGTGCCAGCAGCTTTCCCGGGACACGCACTGAAGCTTTCTTT,CASSFPGTRTEAFF
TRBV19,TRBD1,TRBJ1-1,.,TGTGCCAGTAGTCCTTTGACAGGGGGGGACACTGAAGCTTTCTTT,CASSPLTGGDTEAFF
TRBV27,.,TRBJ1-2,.,TGTGCCAGCAGTTTATTCCCCTCAACAGGAATTTGGGGCTACACCTTC,CASSLFPSTGIWGYTF
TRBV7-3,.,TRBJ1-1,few,TGTGCCAGCAGCTTGATGGTTGGGAGCACTGAAGCTTTCTTT,CASSLMVGSTEAFF
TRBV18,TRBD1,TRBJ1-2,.,TGTGCCAGCTCACCACAGAACACAGGGGGCGCGAGGGATGGCTACACCTTC,CASSPQNTGGARDGYTF
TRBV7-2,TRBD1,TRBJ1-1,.,TGTGCCAGCAGTATGACAGGGGATGGATTCACTGAAGCTTTCTTT,CASSMTGDGFTEAFF
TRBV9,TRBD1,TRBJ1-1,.,TGTGCCAGCAGCCCCGGGACAGGGGCTAACACTGAAGCTTTCTTT,CASSPGTGANTEAFF
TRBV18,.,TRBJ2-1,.,TGTGCCAGCTCACCACCCCACAGCCCTAATGAGCAGTTCTTC,CASSPPHSPNEQFF
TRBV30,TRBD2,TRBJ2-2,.,TGTGCCTCTCGGGAGGGTCTTACCGGGGAGCTGTTTTTT,CASREGLTGELFF
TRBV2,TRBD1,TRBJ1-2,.,TGTGCCAGCAAGGCAGGGGGCGACTATGGCTACACCTTC,CASKAGGDYGYTF
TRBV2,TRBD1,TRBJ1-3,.,TGTGCCAGCATTAGGACAGGAGGGAACTCTGGAAACACCATATATTTT,CASIRTGGNSGNTIYF
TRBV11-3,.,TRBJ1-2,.,TGTGCCAGCAGCGCAAATCAACAGGGTTCCTATGGCTACACCTTC,CASSANQQGSYGYTF
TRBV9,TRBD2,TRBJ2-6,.,TGTGCCAGCAGCGTGACTAGCGGGTCTGGGGCCAACGTCCTGACTTTC,CASSVTSGSGANVLTF
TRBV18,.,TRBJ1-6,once,TGTGCCAGCTCACCACCGCGCAGGAGGGGAGAATCACCCCTCCACTTT,CASSPPRRRGESPLHF
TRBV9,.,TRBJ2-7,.,TGTGCCAGCGGTCGGGACATCACCGACGAGCAGTACTTC,CASGRDITDEQYF
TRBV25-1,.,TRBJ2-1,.,TGTGCCAGCAGGGCCGGACTTAACAATGAGCAGTTCTTC,CASRAGLNNEQFF
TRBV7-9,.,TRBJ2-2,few,TGTGCCAGCAGCTTAGTTGCGGACAGGGAGCTGTTTTTT,CASSLVADRELFF
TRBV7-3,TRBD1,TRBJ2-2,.,TGTGCCAGCAGCTCGCGGACAGGGGGCACCGGGGAGCTGTTTTTT,CASSSRTGGTGELFF
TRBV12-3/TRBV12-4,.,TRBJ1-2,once,TGTGCCAGCAGCTCCGGGGTCTATGGCTACACCTTC,CASSSGVYGYTF
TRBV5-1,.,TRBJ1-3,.,TGCGCCAGCAGCTGGGGACTGTCGAACTCTGGAAACACCATATATTTT,CASSWGLSNSGNTIYF
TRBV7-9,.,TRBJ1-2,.,TGTGCCAGCAGCTTAGAAGTGGGGGCGAGGGATGGCTACACCTTC,CASSLEVGARDGYTF
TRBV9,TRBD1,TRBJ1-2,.,TGTGCCAGCAGCGTAGGACAGGGGGACTATGGCTACACCTTC,CASSVGQGDYGYTF
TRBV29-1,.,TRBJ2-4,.,TGCAGCGTTGATGTGGGGGCCGAAAACATTCAGTACTTC,CSVDVGAENIQYF
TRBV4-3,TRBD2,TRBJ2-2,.,TGCGCCAGCAGCCAAGATTTCGATAGCGGGGGCCTTAGCACCGGGGAGCTGTTTTTT,CASSQDFDSGGLSTGELFF
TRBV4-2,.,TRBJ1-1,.,TGTGCCAGATTGGGACTCCCAGGGAACACTGAAGCTTTCTTT,CARLGLPGNTEAFF
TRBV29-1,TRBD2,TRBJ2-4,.,TGCAGCGTTGGTCGGGGGGGACCACCGCTAGCCAAAAACATTCAGTACTTC,CSVGRGGPPLAKNIQYF
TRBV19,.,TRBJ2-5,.,TGTGCCAGTAGCGGGGGAGAAGAGACCCAGTACTTC,CASSGGEETQYF
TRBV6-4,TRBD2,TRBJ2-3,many,TGTGCCAGCAGTGACGGGACTAGCGGGGGGGCAGATACGCAGTATTTT,CASSDGTSGGADTQYF
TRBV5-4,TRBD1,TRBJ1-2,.,TGTGCCAGCAGCCCATACAGTACCCGGGACAGTTACTATGGCTACACCTTC,CASSPYSTRDSYYGYTF
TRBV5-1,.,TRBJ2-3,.,TGCGCCAGCAGTGGCGGGGCCATCACAGATACGCAGTATTTT,CASSGGAITDTQYF
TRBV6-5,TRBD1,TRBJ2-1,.,TGTGCCAGCAGTCTCGGGACAGTCCACAATGAGCAGTTCTTC,CASSLGTVHNEQFF
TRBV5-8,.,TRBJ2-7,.,TGTGCCAGCAGCTTGACCACAGGGGCGACTAGCTCCTACGAGCAGTACTTC,CASSLTTGATSSYEQYF
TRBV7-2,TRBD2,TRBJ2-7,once,TGTGCCAGCAGCCGCAGCGGGGCGATCTCCTACGAGCAGTACTTC,CASSRSGAISYEQYF
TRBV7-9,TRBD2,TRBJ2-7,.,TGTGCCAGCAGCTTAGCTAGCGGGGGGCCAGAAACCTACGAGCAGTACTTC,CASSLASGGPETYEQYF
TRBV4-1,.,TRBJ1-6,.,TGCGCCAGCAGCCAAGATTTGGCCGGACAGACCTTCTATAATTCACCCCTCCACTTT,CASSQDLAGQTFYNSPLHF
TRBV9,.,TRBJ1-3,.,TGTGCCAGCAGCGTAGGGCCAGGCTCTGGAAACACCATATATTTT,CASSVGPGSGNTIYF
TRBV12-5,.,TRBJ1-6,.,TGTGCTAGTGGTTTTCAGGGGCGCGGATCACCCCTCCACTTT,CASGFQGRGSPLHF
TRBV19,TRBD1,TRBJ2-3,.,TGTGCCAGTAGTGGTCCCGGGACAGGGATTCGGGATACGCAGTATTTT,CASSGPGTGIRDTQYF
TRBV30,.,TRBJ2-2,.,TGTGCCTGGAGTGTGGGCAGCCTGATCCTCGAAGACACCGGGGAGCTGTTTTTT,CAWSVGSLILEDTGELFF
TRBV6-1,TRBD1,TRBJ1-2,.,TGTGCCAGCAGTGCGCCGGGACAGGGCTCCACGTACTATGGCTACACCTTC,CASSAPGQGSTYYGYTF
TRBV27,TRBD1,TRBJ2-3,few,TGTGCCAGCAGTCCCGACAGGGGTCAAGGTACGCAGTATTTT,CASSPDRGQGTQYF
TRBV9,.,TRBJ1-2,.,TGTGCCAGCAGCGTAGCTCACTATGGCTACACCTTC,CASSVAHYGYTF
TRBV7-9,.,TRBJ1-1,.,TGTGCCAGCAGCTTATCGGACACTGAAGCTTTCTTT,CASSLSDTEAFF